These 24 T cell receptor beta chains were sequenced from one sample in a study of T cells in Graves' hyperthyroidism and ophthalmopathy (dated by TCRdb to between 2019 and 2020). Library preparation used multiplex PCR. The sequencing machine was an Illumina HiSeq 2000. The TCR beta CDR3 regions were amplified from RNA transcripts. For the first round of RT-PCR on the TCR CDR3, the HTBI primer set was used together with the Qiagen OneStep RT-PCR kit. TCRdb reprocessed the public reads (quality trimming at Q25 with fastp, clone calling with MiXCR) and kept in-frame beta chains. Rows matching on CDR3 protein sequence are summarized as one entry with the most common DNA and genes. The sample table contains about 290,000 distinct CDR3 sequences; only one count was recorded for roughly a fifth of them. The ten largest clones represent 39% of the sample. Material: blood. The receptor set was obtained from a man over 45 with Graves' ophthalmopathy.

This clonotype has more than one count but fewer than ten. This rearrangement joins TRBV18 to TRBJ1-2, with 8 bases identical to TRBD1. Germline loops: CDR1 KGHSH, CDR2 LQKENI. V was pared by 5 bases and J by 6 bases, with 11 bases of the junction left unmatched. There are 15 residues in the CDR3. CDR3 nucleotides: TGTGCCAGCTCAGAAACCAGGGGGCTAATTAATGGCTACACCTTC. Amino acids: CASSETRGLINGYTF.

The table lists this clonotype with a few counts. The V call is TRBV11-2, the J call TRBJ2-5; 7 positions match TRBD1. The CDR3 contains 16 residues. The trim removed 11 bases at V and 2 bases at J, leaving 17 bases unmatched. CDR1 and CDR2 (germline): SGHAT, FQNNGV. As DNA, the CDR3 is TGTGCCTGGAGTGTAAAATGGGCAGGGGGTCAAGAGACCCAGTACTTC. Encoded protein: CAWSVKWAGGQETQYF.

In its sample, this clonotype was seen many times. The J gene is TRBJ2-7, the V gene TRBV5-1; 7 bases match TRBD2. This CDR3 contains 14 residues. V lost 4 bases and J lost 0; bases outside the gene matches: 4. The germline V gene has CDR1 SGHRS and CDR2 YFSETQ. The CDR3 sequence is CASSPGTTSYEQYF. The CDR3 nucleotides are TGCGCCAGCAGCCCCGGGACTACCTCCTACGAGCAGTACTTC.

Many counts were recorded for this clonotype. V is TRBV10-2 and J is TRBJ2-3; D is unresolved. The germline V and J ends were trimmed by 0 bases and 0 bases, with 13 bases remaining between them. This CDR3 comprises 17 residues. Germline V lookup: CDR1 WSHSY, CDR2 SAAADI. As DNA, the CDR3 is TGCGCCAGCAGTGAGTCGGGAAGGTTCGCTAGCACAGATACGCAGTATTTT. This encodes CASSESGRFASTDTQYF.

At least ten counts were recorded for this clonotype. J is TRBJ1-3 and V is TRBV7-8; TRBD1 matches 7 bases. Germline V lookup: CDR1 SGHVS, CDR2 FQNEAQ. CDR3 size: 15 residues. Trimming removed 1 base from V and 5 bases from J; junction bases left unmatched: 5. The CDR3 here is CASSLVGGARNTIYF. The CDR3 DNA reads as TGTGCCAGCAGCTTAGTAGGGGGCGCGAGAAACACCATATATTTT.

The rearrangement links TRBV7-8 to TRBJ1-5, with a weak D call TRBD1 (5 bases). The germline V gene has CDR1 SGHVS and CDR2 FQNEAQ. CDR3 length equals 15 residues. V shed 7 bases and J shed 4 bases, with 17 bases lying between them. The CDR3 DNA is TGTGCCAGCACCCTAGGAGCGGGGACTAATCAGCCCCAGCATTTT. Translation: CASTLGAGTNQPQHF.

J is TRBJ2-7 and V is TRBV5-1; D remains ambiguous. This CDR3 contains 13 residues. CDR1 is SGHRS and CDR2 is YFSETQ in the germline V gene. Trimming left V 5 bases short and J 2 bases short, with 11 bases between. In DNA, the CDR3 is TGCGCCAGCAGACAAAGCAGCCCCTACGAGCAGTACTTC. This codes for CASRQSSPYEQYF.

The chain's CDR3 is CASSPLSGPNEKLFF. CDR3 DNA sequence: TGTGCCAGCTCACCATTGAGCGGCCCGAATGAAAAACTGTTTTTT. The V and J genes are TRBV18 and TRBJ1-4; no clear D. The length of the CDR3 is 15 residues. Per germline, CDR1 KGHSH and CDR2 LQKENI. The V end was cut by 2 bases, the J end by 5 bases, with 12 bases between. Full variable domain (missing parts from reference TRBV18 and TRBJ1-4): NAGVMQNPRHLVRRRGQEARLRCSPMKGHSHVYWYRQLPEEGLKFMVYLQKENIIDESGMPKERFSAEFPKEGPSILRIQQVVRGDSAAYFCASSPLSGPNEKLFFGSGTQLSVL.

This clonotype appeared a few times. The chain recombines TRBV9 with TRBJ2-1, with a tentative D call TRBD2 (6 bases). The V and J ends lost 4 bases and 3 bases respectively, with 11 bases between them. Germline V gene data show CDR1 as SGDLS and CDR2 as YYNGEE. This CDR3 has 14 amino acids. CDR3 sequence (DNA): TGTGCCAGCAGCCCGGGAGAATACTACAATGAGCAGTTCTTC. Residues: CASSPGEYYNEQFF.

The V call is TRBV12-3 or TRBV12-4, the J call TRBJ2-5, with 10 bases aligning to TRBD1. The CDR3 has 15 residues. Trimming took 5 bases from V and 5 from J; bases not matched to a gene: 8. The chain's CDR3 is CASSPTGGWRETQYF. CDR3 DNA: TGTGCCAGCAGTCCGACAGGGGGCTGGAGGGAGACCCAGTACTTC.

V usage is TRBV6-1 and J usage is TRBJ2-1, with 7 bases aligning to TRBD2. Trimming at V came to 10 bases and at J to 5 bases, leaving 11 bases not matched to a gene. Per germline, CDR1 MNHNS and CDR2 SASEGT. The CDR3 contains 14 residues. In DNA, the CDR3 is TGTGCCATGGGGGGGGGACGGACCCACAATGAGCAGTTCTTC. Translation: CAMGGGRTHNEQFF.

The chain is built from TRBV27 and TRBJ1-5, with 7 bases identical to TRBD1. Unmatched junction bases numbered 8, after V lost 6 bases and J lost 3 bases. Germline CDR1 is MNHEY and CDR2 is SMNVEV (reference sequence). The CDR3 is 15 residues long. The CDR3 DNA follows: TGTGCCAGCAGGCCGGGTGGACAGGCCAATCAGCCCCAGCATTTT. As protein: CASRPGGQANQPQHF.

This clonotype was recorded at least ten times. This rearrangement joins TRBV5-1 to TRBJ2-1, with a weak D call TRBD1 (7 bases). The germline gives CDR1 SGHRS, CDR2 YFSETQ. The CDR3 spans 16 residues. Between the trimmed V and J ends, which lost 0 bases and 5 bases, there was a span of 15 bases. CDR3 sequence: CASSLARQGGNNEQFF. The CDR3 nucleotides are TGCGCCAGCAGCTTGGCCCGGCAGGGGGGAAACAATGAGCAGTTCTTC.

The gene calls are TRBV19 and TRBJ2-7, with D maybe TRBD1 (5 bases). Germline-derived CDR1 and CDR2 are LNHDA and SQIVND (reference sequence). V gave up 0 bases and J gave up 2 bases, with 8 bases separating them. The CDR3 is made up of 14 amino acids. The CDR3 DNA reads TGTGCCAGTAGTATAGACCCAGGGACCTACGAGCAGTACTTC. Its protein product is CASSIDPGTYEQYF.

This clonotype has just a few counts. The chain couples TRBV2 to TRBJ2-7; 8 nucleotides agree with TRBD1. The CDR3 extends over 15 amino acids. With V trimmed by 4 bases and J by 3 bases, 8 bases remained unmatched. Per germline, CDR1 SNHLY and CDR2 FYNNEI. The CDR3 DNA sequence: TGTGCCAGCAGTGGTCCAGGGGGCGCAGGCTACGAGCAGTACTTC. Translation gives CASSGPGGAGYEQYF.

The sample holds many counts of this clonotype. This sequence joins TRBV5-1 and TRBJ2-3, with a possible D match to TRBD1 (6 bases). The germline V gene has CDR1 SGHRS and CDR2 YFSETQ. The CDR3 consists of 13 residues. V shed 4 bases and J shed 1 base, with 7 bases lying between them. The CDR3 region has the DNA TGCGCCAGCAGCAGGACAGGCACAGATACGCAGTATTTT. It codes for CASSRTGTDTQYF. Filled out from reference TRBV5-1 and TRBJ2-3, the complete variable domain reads KAGVTQTPRYLIKTRGQQVTLSCSPISGHRSVSWYQQTPGQGLQFLFEYFSETQRNKGNFPGRFSGRQFSNSRSEMNVSTLELGDSALYLCASSRTGTDTQYFGPGTRLTVL.

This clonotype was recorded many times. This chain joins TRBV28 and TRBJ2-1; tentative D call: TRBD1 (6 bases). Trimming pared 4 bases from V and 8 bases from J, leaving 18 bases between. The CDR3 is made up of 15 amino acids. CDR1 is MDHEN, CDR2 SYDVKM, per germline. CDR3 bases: TGTGCCAGCAGTTACTTGGCAGGGGCGAGGTATGAGCAGTTCTTC. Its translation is CASSYLAGARYEQFF.

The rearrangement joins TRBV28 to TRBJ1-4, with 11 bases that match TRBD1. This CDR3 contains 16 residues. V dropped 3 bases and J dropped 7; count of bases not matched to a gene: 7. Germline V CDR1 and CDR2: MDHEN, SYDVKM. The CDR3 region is CASSFAGGTGGEKLFF. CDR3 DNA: TGTGCCAGCAGTTTTGCGGGCGGGACAGGGGGTGAAAAACTGTTTTTT.

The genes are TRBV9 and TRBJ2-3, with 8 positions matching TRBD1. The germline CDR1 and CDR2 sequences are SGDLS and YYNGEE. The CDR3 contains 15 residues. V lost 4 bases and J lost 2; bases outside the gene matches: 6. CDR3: CASSSDRAPTDTQYF. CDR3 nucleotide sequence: TGTGCCAGCAGCTCGGACAGGGCCCCCACAGATACGCAGTATTTT.

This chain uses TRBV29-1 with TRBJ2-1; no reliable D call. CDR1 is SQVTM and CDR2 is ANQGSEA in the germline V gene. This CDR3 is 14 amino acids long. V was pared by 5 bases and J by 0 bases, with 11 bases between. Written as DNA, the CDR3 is TGCAGCGTTCCAAACGGTAACTCCTACAATGAGCAGTTCTTC. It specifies CSVPNGNSYNEQFF.

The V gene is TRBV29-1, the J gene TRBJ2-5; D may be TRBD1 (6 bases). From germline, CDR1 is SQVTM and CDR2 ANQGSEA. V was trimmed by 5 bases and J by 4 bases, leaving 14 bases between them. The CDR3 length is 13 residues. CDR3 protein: CSVLGHGGETQYF. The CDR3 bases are TGCAGCGTTTTGGGACACGGAGGAGAGACCCAGTACTTC.

The CDR3 DNA follows: TGTGCCAGCGGCCGGGACTACAAGACAGATACGCAGTATTTT. This translates into CASGRDYKTDTQYF. The chain is built from TRBV19 and TRBJ2-3; TRBD2 aligns across 7 bases. Per germline, CDR1 LNHDA and CDR2 SQIVND (reference sequence). The CDR3 is made up of 14 amino acids. V lost 9 bases and J lost 3; bases outside the gene matches: 9.

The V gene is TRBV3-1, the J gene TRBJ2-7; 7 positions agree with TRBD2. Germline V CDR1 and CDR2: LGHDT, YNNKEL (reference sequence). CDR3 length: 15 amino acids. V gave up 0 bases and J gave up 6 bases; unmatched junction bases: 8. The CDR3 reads CASSQDLWTSREQYF. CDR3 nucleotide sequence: TGTGCCAGCAGCCAAGATCTGTGGACTAGTCGCGAGCAGTACTTC.

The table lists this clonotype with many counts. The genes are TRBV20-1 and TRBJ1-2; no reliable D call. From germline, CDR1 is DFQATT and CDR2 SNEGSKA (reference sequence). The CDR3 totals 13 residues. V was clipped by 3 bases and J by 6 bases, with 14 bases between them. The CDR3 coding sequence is TGCAGTGCTAGTGGGGATGTGAAGGATGGCTACACCTTC. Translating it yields CSASGDVKDGYTF.